Sequencing of this T cell receptor beta chain was carried out in a study of PD-1 blockade in classical Hodgkin lymphoma. Profiling relied on immunoSEQ multiplex PCR, and the TCRdb table lists in-frame clones only, not all of them. In the table there are 8,500 to 14,000 clones, roughly 76% of which are singletons. The CDR3 runs to 17 residues. No patient escaped relapse after autologous stem cell transplantation, and brentuximab vedotin exposure varied. Sequences were derived from peripheral blood mononuclear cells (PBMCs), sampled at baseline. The TCR was taken from a human donor with classical Hodgkin lymphoma. V gene TRBV21-1 combines with J gene TRBJ1-4; the D segment call TRBD1 is taken from the table without a DNA check. TRBV21-1 is a pseudogene segment. The CDR3 is CASSKRGGTATNEKLFF. CDR3 sequence (DNA): TGTGCCAGCAGCAAAAGGGGTGGGACAGCAACTAATGAAAAACTGTTTTTT.